The clone carrying this T cell receptor beta chain has only one observation. From the graft tissue, intraepithelial and lamina propria lymphocytes were released through processing. Profiled with immunoSEQ multiplex PCR; TCRdb holds only in-frame clones, not every one. The table has approximately 14,000 clones, just under 70% seen once. These data originate in a study of graft-versus-host responses after intestinal transplantation. V was trimmed by 4 bases and J by 10 bases, leaving 19 bases between them. The CDR3 is 14 amino acids. Per the germline V gene, CDR1 is SGHAT and CDR2 is FQNNGV. Sequenced material: ileum tissue, taken 700 to 800 days after intestinal transplantation. The clonotype was recovered from a human patient who received an intestinal transplant, so some T cells may come from the graft donor. This chain joins TRBV11-2 and TRBJ1-1, with D possibly being TRBD1 (5 bases). CDR3 sequence: CASSSPARARVAFF. The CDR3 bases are TGTGCCAGCAGCTCCCCCGCGCGGGCCAGGGTAGCTTTCTTT.